Shown below are 23 T cell receptor beta chains from a single sample sequenced in a study of blood T cell repertoires in COVID-19. TCRdb's copy holds only in-frame clones and misses some; the assay was immunoSEQ multiplex PCR. This sample has 200,000 or so clones; approximately 82% occur once, and the top ten carry 13%. What was sequenced was peripheral blood. All receptors derive from a human donor in a cohort sampled during active COVID-19.

This clone showed up just once. The V gene is TRBV5-1, the J gene TRBJ1-4; D uncertain. This CDR3 comprises 15 residues. With 3 bases removed from V and 6 bases from J, the gap between germline ends came to 15 bases. The germline V gene encodes CDR1 SGHRS and CDR2 YFSETQ. CDR3 region: CASSSRPQQDEKLFF. The CDR3 region has the DNA TGCGCCAGCAGCTCACGACCCCAGCAGGATGAAAAACTGTTTTTT.

J is TRBJ2-5 and V is TRBV6-2 or TRBV6-3, with D possibly TRBD2 on 5 matching bases. This CDR3 region has 13 residues. Between the trimmed V and J ends, which lost 2 bases and 5 bases, there was a span of 9 bases. Germline assignment: CDR1 MNHEY and CDR2 SVGEGT. CDR3 protein: CASSYGQRETQYF. The DNA for the CDR3 is TGTGCCAGCAGTTACGGGCAGCGGGAGACCCAGTACTTC.

The chain joins TRBV11-2 to TRBJ2-7; perhaps TRBD1 as D (5 bases). In germline, CDR1 is SGHAT, CDR2 FQNNGV. This CDR3 spans 12 amino acids. Trimming took 5 bases from V and 4 from J, leaving 9 bases between them. CDR3 bases: TGTGCCAGCAGCCCCAGGGCTTACGAGCAGTACTTC. Amino acids: CASSPRAYEQYF.

This chain links TRBV18 with TRBJ2-5; TRBD2 matches at 12 bases. Germline values: CDR1 KGHSH, CDR2 LQKENI. CDR3 length equals 15 residues. V shed 4 bases, J shed 5 bases, and the junction held 5 bases outside the gene matches. This CDR3 reads CASSLTTSGSETQYF. Here the CDR3 DNA reads TGTGCCAGCTCACTCACGACTAGCGGGAGTGAGACCCAGTACTTC.

The DNA for the CDR3 is TGTGCCAGCAGTGACTCACTCCCCCCCAGGCGGGAGAGGGGAGAGACCCAGTACTTC. It codes for CASSDSLPPRRERGETQYF. The chain couples TRBV6-4 to TRBJ2-5; 7 bases map to TRBD2. The germline V gene encodes CDR1 MRHNA and CDR2 SNTAGT. The CDR3 is 19 residues long. V lost 0 bases and J lost 4; bases outside the gene matches: 17.

Many counts were recorded for this clone. This chain connects TRBV28 to TRBJ2-5; TRBD2 matches 11 bases. Trimming cost V 4 bases and J 0 bases; bases outside gene matches: 10. CDR1 and CDR2 from the germline V gene are MDHEN and SYDVKM. CDR3 length: 18 amino acids. CDR3 DNA sequence: TGTGCCAGCAGTTGGTCGGCCTCTAGCGGGAGGTACCAAGAGACCCAGTACTTC. It codes for CASSWSASSGRYQETQYF.

The chain has TRBV7-7 and TRBJ2-5; 8 nucleotides line up with TRBD1. The CDR3 spans 15 residues. Germline V lookup: CDR1 SSHAT, CDR2 FNYEAQ (reference sequence). Unmatched junction bases numbered 7, after V lost 5 bases and J lost 2 bases. The CDR3 here is CASSRTGGYQETQYF. The DNA of the CDR3 is TGTGCCAGCAGCCGTACAGGGGGGTATCAAGAGACCCAGTACTTC.

This clone has a single count. J is TRBJ2-1 and V is TRBV20-1, with D possibly being TRBD2 (6 bases). Looked up from germline, CDR1 is DFQATT and CDR2 is SNEGSKA (reference sequence). The germline V and J ends were trimmed by 3 bases and 0 bases, with 12 bases remaining between them. This CDR3 has 15 amino acids. The CDR3 loop reads CSASFGGVSYNEQFF. The DNA for the CDR3 is TGCAGTGCTAGTTTCGGCGGGGTCTCCTACAATGAGCAGTTCTTC.

The chain joins TRBV18 to TRBJ2-3; D is ambiguous. The CDR3 spans 13 residues. V was clipped by 0 bases and J by 9 bases, with 10 bases between them. Germline loops: CDR1 KGHSH, CDR2 LQKENI. The CDR3 region has the DNA TGTGCCAGCTCACCACCCGGTGGTTACACGCAGTATTTT. Its translation is CASSPPGGYTQYF. Full variable domain (missing parts from reference TRBV18 and TRBJ2-3): NAGVMQNPRHLVRRRGQEARLRCSPMKGHSHVYWYRQLPEEGLKFMVYLQKENIIDESGMPKERFSAEFPKEGPSILRIQQVVRGDSAAYFCASSPPGGYTQYFGPGTRLTVL.

This rearrangement joins TRBV3-1 (or the pseudogene TRBV3-2) to TRBJ2-5; 7 bases fit TRBD1. Germline-derived CDR1 and CDR2 are LGHDT and YNNKEL (reference sequence). After removal of 7 bases from V and 2 bases from J, the junction contained 7 bases not matched to a gene. The CDR3 length is 14 residues. CDR3 sequence: CASNQQGPQETQYF. The CDR3 DNA sequence: TGTGCCAGCAATCAACAGGGGCCACAAGAGACCCAGTACTTC.

This clone showed up just a few times. The chain combines TRBV10-1 with TRBJ2-5; D might be TRBD2 (6 bases). Trimming left V 6 bases short and J 7 bases short, with 21 bases between. CDR3 length equals 15 residues. In germline, CDR1 is WNHNN, CDR2 SYGVQD (reference sequence). CDR3 DNA sequence: TGCGCCAGCAGGATGACCCGGGACCCCGGGGGGACCCAGTACTTC. Its translation: CASRMTRDPGGTQYF.

The table lists this clone with many counts. The V and J genes are TRBV19 and TRBJ2-1; D may be TRBD1 (6 bases). Germline CDR1 is LNHDA and CDR2 is SQIVND (reference sequence). V lost 7 bases to trimming and J lost 4 bases, with 8 bases between them. The CDR3 is 12 amino acids. The CDR3 loop is CASTGAYNEQFF. CDR3 bases: TGTGCCAGTACAGGGGCTTACAATGAGCAGTTCTTC.

This chain connects TRBV27 to TRBJ2-2, with 8 bases aligning to TRBD1. J gave up 6 bases and V 4 bases, and 4 bases lay outside the gene matches. The CDR3 has 14 residues. Germline values: CDR1 MNHEY, CDR2 SMNVEV (reference sequence). The CDR3 region has the DNA TGTGCCAGCAGTTCAGGGGGCGGAGCCGGGGAGCTGTTTTTT. Its translation: CASSSGGGAGELFF.

The chain uses TRBV4-2 and TRBJ2-7; 10 bases match TRBD2. Germline V gene sequence: CDR1 LGHNA, CDR2 YNFKEQ. V lost 3 bases, J lost 2 bases, and 10 bases stayed unmatched. This CDR3 comprises 17 residues. CDR3 sequence: CASSQSTGTSDTYEQYF. DNA for the CDR3: TGTGCCAGCAGCCAGTCAACCGGGACTAGCGACACCTACGAGCAGTACTTC.

The chain is built from TRBV5-1 and TRBJ1-4; possibly TRBD1 for D (6 bases). CDR3 length: 16 residues. Deletions cut 8 bases from V and 4 bases from J, with 21 bases between. CDR1 is SGHRS, CDR2 YFSETQ, per germline. CDR3 DNA sequence: TGCGCCAGTTCGTTAGAAGGGGGTCGGGGTAATGAAAAACTGTTTTTT. Protein sequence: CASSLEGGRGNEKLFF.

The chain recombines TRBV30 with TRBJ2-3; 8 bases map to TRBD2. This CDR3 comprises 14 residues. CDR1 GTSNPN and CDR2 SVGIG come from the germline V gene (reference sequence). CDR3 in amino acids: CAIGLAVLGGTQYF. The CDR3 nucleotides read TGTGCTATCGGACTAGCTGTACTGGGGGGTACGCAGTATTTT.

The chain employs TRBV5-5 and TRBJ2-7; 12 bases are shared with TRBD1. With 0 bases clipped from V and 7 bases from J, the junction kept 5 bases outside the gene matches. This CDR3 is built from 15 residues. Germline CDR1 SGHKS, CDR2 YYEKEE (reference sequence). For the CDR3, the DNA is TGTGCCAGCAGCTTGGTGGGACAGGGGGCCGGGGAGCAGTACTTC. This gives the protein CASSLVGQGAGEQYF.

The chain couples TRBV3-1 (or the pseudogene TRBV3-2) to TRBJ2-6; D call uncertain. The V gene lost 8 bases and the J gene lost 1 base, with 3 bases spanning the gap. CDR1 and CDR2 (germline): LGHDT, YNNKEL (reference sequence). There are 12 residues in the CDR3. DNA for the CDR3: TGTGCCAGCGAGTCTGGGGCCAACGTCCTGACTTTC. Its protein product is CASESGANVLTF.

This clone showed up just a few times. This rearrangement joins TRBV10-2 to TRBJ1-5, with 8 bases identical to TRBD1. The CDR3 consists of 13 residues. In germline, CDR1 is WSHSY, CDR2 SAAADI. Unmatched junction bases numbered 3, after V lost 6 bases and J lost 5 bases. CDR3 sequence: CASSQTGDQPQHF. As DNA, the CDR3 is TGCGCCAGCAGCCAGACAGGGGATCAGCCCCAGCATTTT.

The rearrangement uses TRBV2 and TRBJ2-7; weak D call: TRBD1 (5 bases). CDR1 SNHLY and CDR2 FYNNEI come from the germline V gene. The V end lost 2 bases, the J end lost 0 bases, and 11 bases lay between the germline ends. This CDR3 spans 15 amino acids. The CDR3 nucleotides read TGTGCCAGCAGTGAAAGTTGGGGCTTCTCCTACGAGCAGTACTTC. Its protein is CASSESWGFSYEQYF.

The chain recombines TRBV5-1 with TRBJ2-2, with a weak D call TRBD1 (5 bases). Per germline, CDR1 SGHRS and CDR2 YFSETQ. Trimming took 4 bases from V and 3 from J, leaving 10 bases between them. The CDR3 is 14 residues long. CDR3 sequence (DNA): TGCGCCAGCAGCGAGACAGAGGACACCGGGGAGCTGTTTTTT. Translation: CASSETEDTGELFF.

The rearrangement links TRBV7-9 to TRBJ1-4; D not certain. Between the trimmed V and J ends, which lost 4 bases and 2 bases, there was a span of 11 bases. The CDR3 extends over 15 amino acids. Germline-derived CDR1 and CDR2 are SEHNR and FQNEAQ (reference sequence). Here the CDR3 reads CASSSTTRTNEKLFF. DNA for the CDR3: TGTGCCAGCAGCTCGACGACACGGACTAATGAAAAACTGTTTTTT.

This clone was detected only once. This chain joins TRBV2 and TRBJ1-6; D call uncertain. Germline V gene sequence: CDR1 SNHLY, CDR2 FYNNEI. V dropped 10 bases and J dropped 8 bases, with 21 bases sitting between them. The CDR3 runs 15 residues. CDR3 nucleotide sequence: TGTGCCACCCCACGCGGTACAACGAGGGATTCACCCCTCCACTTT. Amino acids: CATPRGTTRDSPLHF.